The entry below gives a single T cell receptor (beta chain) sequence along with its context. The sample originates from a study of blood T cell repertoires in COVID-19. Turning to the study itself: Samples taken during acute and convalescent COVID-19 were collected in the United States, Italy and Spain.

Original handling: Estimation of nucleated cell counts was performed using reference gene primer amplification. The data were produced by immunoSEQ multiplex PCR, yet TCRdb's version contains in-frame clones alone and is incomplete. The V and J calls and clone size come from that table; D and trimming were worked out from the DNA. The sample consists of around 250,000 clones, 86% of them appearing once. The TCR originated in a young man who had recovered from COVID-19. Sample: peripheral blood.

This CDR3 reads CASSPSNEKLFF. CDR3 DNA: TGTGCCAGCAGTCCCTCGAATGAAAAACTGTTTTTT. V usage is TRBV12-3 or TRBV12-4 and J usage is TRBJ1-4, with D unresolved. The CDR3 covers 12 residues. Trimming left V 5 bases short and J 5 bases short, with 6 bases between.